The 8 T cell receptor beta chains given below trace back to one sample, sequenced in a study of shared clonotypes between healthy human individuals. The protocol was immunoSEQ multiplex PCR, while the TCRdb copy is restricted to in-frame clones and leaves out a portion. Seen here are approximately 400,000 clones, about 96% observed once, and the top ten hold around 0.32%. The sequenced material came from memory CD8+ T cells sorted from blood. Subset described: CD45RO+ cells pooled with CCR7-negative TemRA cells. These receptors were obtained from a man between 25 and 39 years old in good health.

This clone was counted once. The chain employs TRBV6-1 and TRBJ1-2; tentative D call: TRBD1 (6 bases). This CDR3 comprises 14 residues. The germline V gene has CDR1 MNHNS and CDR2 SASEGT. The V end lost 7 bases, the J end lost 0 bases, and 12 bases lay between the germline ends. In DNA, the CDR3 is TGTGCCAGCACCGGGGGCCCTACTAACTATGGCTACACCTTC. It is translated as CASTGGPTNYGYTF.

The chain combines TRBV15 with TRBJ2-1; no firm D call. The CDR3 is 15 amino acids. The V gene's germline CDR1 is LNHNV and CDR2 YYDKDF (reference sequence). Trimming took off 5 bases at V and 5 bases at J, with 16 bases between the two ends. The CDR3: CATSGAIASNNEQFF. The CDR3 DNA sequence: TGTGCCACCAGCGGCGCGATAGCCTCAAACAATGAGCAGTTCTTC.

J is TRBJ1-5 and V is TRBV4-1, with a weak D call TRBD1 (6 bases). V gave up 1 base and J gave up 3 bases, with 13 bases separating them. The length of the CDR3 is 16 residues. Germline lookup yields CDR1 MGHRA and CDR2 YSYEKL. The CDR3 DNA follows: TGCGCCAGCAGCCAAGCCCGCCAGGGGCTCAATCAGCCCCAGCATTTT. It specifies CASSQARQGLNQPQHF.

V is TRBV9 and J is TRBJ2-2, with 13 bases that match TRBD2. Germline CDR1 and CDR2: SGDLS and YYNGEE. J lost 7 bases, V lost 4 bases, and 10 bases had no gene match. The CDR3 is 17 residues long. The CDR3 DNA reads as TGTGCCAGCAGCCGGACTAGCGGGAGTACGGTGGGCGGGGAGCTGTTTTTT. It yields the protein CASSRTSGSTVGGELFF.

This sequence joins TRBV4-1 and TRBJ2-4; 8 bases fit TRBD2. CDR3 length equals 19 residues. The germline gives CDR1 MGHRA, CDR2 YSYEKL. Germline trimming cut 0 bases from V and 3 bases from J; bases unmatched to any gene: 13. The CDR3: CASSQESGSFAGIKNIQYF. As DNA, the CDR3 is TGCGCCAGCAGCCAAGAAAGCGGGAGCTTTGCGGGTATCAAAAACATTCAGTACTTC.

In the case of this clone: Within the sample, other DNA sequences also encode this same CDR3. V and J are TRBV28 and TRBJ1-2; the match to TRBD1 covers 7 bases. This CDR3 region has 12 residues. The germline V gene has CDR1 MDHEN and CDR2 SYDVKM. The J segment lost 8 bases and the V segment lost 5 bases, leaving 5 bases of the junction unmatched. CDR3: CASSRTGVGYTF. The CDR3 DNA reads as TGTGCCAGCAGTCGCACAGGGGTCGGCTACACCTTC.

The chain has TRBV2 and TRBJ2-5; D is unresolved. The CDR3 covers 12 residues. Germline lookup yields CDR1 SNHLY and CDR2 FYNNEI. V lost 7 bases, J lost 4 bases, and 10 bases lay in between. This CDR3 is CASKPVGETQYF. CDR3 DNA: TGTGCCAGCAAGCCGGTGGGAGAGACCCAGTACTTC.

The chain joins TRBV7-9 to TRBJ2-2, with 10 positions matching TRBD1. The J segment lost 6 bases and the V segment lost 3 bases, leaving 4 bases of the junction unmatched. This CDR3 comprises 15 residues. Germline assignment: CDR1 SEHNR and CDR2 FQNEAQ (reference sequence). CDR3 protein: CASSLGDRGSGELFF. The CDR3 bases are TGTGCCAGCAGCTTGGGGGACAGGGGTTCCGGGGAGCTGTTTTTT.